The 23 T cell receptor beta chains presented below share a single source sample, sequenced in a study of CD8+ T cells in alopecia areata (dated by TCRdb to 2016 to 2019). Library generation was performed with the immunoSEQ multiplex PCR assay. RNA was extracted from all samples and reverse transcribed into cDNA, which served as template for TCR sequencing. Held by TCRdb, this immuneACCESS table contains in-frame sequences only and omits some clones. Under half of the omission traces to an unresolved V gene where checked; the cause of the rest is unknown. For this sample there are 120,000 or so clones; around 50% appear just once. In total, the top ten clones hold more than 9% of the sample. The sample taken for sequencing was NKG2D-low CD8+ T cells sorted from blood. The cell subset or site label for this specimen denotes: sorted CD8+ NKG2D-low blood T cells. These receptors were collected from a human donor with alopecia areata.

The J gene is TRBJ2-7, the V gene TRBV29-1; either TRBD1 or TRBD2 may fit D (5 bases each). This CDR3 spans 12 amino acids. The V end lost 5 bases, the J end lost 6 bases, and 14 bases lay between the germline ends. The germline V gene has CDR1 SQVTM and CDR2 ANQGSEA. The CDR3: CSVPDQRGEQYF. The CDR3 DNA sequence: TGCAGCGTTCCAGACCAGAGGGGCGAGCAGTACTTC.

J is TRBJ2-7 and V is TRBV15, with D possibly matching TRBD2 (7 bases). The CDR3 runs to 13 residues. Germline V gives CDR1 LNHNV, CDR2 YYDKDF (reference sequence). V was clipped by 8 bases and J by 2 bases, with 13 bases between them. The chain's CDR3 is CATSGGRTYEQYF. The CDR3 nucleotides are TGTGCCACCTCGGGGGGCCGAACCTACGAGCAGTACTTC. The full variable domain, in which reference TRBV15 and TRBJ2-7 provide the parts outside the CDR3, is DAMVIQNPRYQVTQFGKPVTLSCSQTLNHNVMYWYQQKSSQAPKLLFHYYDKDFNNEADTPDNFQSRRPNTSFCFLDIRSPGLGDTAMYLCATSGGRTYEQYFGPGTRLTVT.

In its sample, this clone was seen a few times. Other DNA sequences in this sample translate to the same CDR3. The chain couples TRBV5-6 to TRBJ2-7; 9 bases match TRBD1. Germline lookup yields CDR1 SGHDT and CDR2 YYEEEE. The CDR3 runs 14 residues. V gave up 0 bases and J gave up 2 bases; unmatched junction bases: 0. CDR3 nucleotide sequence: TGTGCCAGCAGCTTGGGACAGGGGGCCTACGAGCAGTACTTC. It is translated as CASSLGQGAYEQYF.

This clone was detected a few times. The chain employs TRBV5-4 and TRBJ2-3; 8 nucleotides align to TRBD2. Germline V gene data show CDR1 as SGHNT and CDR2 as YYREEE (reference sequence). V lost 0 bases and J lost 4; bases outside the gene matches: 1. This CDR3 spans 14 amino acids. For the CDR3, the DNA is TGTGCCAGCAGCTTGGGGACTAGCCCAGATACGCAGTATTTT. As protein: CASSLGTSPDTQYF. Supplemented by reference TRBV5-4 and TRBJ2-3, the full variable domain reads ETGVTQSPTHLIKTRGQQVTLRCSSQSGHNTVSWYQQALGQGPQFIFQYYREEENGRGNFPPRFSGLQFPNYSSELNVNALELDDSALYLCASSLGTSPDTQYFGPGTRLTVL.

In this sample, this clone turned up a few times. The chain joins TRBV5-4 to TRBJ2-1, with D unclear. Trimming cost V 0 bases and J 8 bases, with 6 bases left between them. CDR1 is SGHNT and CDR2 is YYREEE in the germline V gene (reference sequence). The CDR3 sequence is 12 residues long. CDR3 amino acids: CASSLVVDEQFF. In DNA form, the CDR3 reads TGTGCCAGCAGCTTGGTTGTAGATGAGCAGTTCTTC.

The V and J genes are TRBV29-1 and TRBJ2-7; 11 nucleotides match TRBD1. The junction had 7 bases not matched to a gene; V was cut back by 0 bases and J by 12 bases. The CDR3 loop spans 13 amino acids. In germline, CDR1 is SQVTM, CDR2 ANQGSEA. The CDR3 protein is CSVEDGTGGVWYF. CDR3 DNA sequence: TGCAGCGTTGAAGACGGGACAGGGGGAGTATGGTACTTC.

CDR3 in amino acids: CASSYDGGLYEQYF. The CDR3 DNA follows: TGTGCCAGCAGTTACGATGGCGGTCTTTACGAGCAGTACTTC. This rearrangement joins TRBV6-6 to TRBJ2-7; D ambiguous. CDR1 and CDR2 (germline): MNHNY, SVGAGI (reference sequence). The CDR3 is 14 amino acids. V gave up 2 bases and J gave up 4 bases, with 12 bases separating them.

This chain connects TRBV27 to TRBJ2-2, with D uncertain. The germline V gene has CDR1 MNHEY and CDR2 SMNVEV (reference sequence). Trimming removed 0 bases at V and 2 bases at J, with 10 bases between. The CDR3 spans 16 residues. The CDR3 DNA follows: TGTGCCAGCAGTTTATCCCGGGCCTTTAACACCGGGGAGCTGTTTTTT. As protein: CASSLSRAFNTGELFF.

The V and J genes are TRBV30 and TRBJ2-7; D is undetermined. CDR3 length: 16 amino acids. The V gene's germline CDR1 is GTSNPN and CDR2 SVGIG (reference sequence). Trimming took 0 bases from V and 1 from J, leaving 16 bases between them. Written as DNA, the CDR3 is TGTGCCTGGAGTGTACCTCCGGATAGACCTTCCTACGAGCAGTACTTC. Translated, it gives CAWSVPPDRPSYEQYF.

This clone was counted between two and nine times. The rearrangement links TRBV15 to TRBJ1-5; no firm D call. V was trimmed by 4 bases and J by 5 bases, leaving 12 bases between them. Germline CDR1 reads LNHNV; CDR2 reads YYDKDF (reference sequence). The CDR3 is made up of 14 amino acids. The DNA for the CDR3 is TGTGCCACCAGCATAACCGGGCCCCATCAGCCCCAGCATTTT. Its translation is CATSITGPHQPQHF.

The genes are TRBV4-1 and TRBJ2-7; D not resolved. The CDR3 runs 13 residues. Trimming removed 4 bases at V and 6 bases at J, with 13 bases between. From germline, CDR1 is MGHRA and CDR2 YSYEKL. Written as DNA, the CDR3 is TGCGCCAGCAGCCTTAACTCCGTCGCCGAGCAGTACTTC. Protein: CASSLNSVAEQYF.

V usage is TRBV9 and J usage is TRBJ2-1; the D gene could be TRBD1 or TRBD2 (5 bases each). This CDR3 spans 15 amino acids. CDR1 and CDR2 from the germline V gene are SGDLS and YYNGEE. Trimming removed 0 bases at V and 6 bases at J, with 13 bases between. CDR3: CASSVAVDGGNEQFF. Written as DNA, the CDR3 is TGTGCCAGCAGCGTAGCTGTCGATGGGGGCAATGAGCAGTTCTTC. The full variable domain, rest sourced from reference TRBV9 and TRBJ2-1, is DSGVTQTPKHLITATGQRVTLRCSPRSGDLSVYWYQQSLDQGLQFLIQYYNGEERAKGNILERFSAQQFPDLHSELNLSSLELGDSALYFCASSVAVDGGNEQFFGPGTRLTVL.

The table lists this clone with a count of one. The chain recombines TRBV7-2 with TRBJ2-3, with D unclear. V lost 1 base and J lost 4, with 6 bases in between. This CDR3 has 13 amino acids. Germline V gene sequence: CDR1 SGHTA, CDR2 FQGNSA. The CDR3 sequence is CASSLEVADTQYF. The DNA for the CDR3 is TGTGCCAGCAGCTTAGAGGTCGCAGATACGCAGTATTTT.

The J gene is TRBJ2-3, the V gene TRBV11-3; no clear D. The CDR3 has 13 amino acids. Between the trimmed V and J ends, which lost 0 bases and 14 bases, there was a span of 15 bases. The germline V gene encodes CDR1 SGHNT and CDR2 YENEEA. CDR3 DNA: TGTGCCAGCAGCTTAGAAAGCGATCCTACCCGGTATTTT. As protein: CASSLESDPTRYF.

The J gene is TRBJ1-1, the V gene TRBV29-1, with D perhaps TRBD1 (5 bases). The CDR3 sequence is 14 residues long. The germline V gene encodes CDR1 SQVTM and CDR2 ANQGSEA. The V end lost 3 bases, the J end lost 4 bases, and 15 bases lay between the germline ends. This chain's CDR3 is CSVDLAAGGTEAFF. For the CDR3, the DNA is TGCAGCGTTGATCTGGCAGCGGGGGGCACTGAAGCTTTCTTT.

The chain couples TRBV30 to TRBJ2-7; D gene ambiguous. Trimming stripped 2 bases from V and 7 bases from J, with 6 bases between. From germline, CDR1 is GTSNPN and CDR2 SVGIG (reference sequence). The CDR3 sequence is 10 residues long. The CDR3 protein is CAWSHGEQYF. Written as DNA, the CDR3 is TGTGCCTGGAGTCACGGTGAGCAGTACTTC.

The chain's CDR3 is CSAGVDTYNEQFF. The CDR3 bases are TGCAGCGCTGGCGTAGATACCTACAATGAGCAGTTCTTC. The chain combines TRBV29-1 with TRBJ2-1; D ambiguous. V lost 7 bases and J 2 bases, leaving 12 bases between the germline ends. CDR3 length: 13 residues. Germline V gives CDR1 SQVTM, CDR2 ANQGSEA.

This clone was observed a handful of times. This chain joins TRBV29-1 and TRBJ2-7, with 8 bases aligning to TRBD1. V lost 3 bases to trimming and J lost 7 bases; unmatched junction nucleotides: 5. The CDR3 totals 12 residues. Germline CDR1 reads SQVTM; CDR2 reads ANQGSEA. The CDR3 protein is CSVDRGLGEQYF. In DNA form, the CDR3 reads TGCAGCGTTGACAGGGGGCTAGGGGAGCAGTACTTC.

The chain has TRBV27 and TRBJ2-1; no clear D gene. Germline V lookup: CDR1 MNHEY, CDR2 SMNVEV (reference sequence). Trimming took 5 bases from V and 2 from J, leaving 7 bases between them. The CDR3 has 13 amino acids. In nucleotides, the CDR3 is TGTGCCAGCAGTCGCGGACCCTACAATGAGCAGTTCTTC. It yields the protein CASSRGPYNEQFF.

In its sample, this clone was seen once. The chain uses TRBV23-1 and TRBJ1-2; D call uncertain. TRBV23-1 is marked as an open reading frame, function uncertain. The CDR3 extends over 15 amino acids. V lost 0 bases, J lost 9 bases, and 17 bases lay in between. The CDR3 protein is CASSQSVAGSGSYTF. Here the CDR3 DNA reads TGCGCCAGCAGTCAATCGGTAGCGGGCTCGGGAAGCTACACCTTC.

The CDR3 nucleotides read TGCAGCGTCGAGGGGGCGCGCAGTGGCAATGAGCAGTTCTTC. Protein sequence: CSVEGARSGNEQFF. The J gene is TRBJ2-1, the V gene TRBV29-1; 7 bases are a match to TRBD1. This CDR3 region has 14 residues. Germline V CDR1 and CDR2: SQVTM, ANQGSEA. V shed 6 bases and J 6 bases; nucleotides not matched to a gene: 11.

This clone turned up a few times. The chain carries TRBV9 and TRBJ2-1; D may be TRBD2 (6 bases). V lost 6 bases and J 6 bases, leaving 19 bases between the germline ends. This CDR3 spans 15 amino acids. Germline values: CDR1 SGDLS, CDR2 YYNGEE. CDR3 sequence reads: CASTEDGSPSNEQFF. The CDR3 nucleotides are TGTGCCAGCACCGAGGACGGGAGTCCCTCCAATGAGCAGTTCTTC.

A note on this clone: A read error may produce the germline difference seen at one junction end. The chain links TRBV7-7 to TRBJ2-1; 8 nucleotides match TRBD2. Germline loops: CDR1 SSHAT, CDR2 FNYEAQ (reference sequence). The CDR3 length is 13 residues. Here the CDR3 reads CASSFSGEAEQFF. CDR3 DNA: TGTGCTAGCAGCTTTAGCGGGGAGGCTGAGCAGTTCTTC.